These T cell receptor beta chains were read from a single sample in a study of blood T cell repertoires in COVID-19. The protocol was immunoSEQ multiplex PCR, while the TCRdb copy is restricted to in-frame clones and leaves out a portion. This table has roughly 80,000 clones, around 91% appearing once. The sample taken for sequencing was peripheral blood. The receptors originated from a woman in her forties or fifties in a cohort sampled during active COVID-19. CDR3s include the opening cysteine and the closing phenylalanine or tryptophan. The D gene is left open where the match is weak. Where a row states a size, it is once, few, many or the class of an expanded clone; other rows omit it.

V gene: TRBV7-3; clone size: NA; J gene: TRBJ2-1; D gene: NA; CDR3 protein: CASSFGEERQFF; CDR3 DNA: TGTGCCAGCAGCTTCGGGGAGGAGCGGCAGTTCTTC
V gene: TRBV6-5; clone size: once; J gene: TRBJ2-7; D gene: TRBD1; CDR3 protein: CASRRQGSYEQYF; CDR3 DNA: TGTGCCAGCAGGAGACAGGGTTCTTACGAGCAGTACTTC
V gene: TRBV6-5; clone size: NA; J gene: TRBJ1-1; D gene: TRBD1; CDR3 protein: CASRTGTVNTEAFF; CDR3 DNA: TGTGCCAGCAGAACCGGGACAGTGAACACTGAAGCTTTCTTT
V gene: TRBV5-6; clone size: NA; J gene: TRBJ1-6; D gene: TRBD1; CDR3 protein: CASSRWGGTGNSPLHF; CDR3 DNA: TGTGCCAGCAGCAGATGGGGCGGGACAGGGAATTCACCCCTCCACTTT
V gene: TRBV14; clone size: NA; J gene: TRBJ1-1; D gene: TRBD1; CDR3 protein: CASSQGARGEAFF; CDR3 DNA: TGTGCCAGCAGCCAAGGCGCCAGGGGGGAAGCTTTCTTT
V gene: TRBV7-8; clone size: NA; J gene: TRBJ1-4; D gene: NA; CDR3 protein: CASSSVRREKLFF; CDR3 DNA: TGTGCCAGCAGCTCGGTCCGGAGAGAAAAACTGTTTTTT
V gene: TRBV11-3; clone size: NA; J gene: TRBJ1-5; D gene: NA; CDR3 protein: CASRGGACNQPQHF; CDR3 DNA: TGTGCCAGCAGGGGGGGGGCATGCAATCAGCCCCAGCATTTT
V gene: TRBV14; clone size: NA; J gene: TRBJ2-7; D gene: TRBD1; CDR3 protein: CASSQRTGDYEQYF; CDR3 DNA: TGTGCCAGCAGCCAAAGGACAGGGGACTACGAGCAGTACTTC
V gene: TRBV12-3/TRBV12-4; clone size: once; J gene: TRBJ2-3; D gene: NA; CDR3 protein: CASRGGGTDTQYF; CDR3 DNA: TGTGCCAGCAGGGGCGGGGGCACAGATACGCAGTATTTT
V gene: TRBV28; clone size: NA; J gene: TRBJ2-1; D gene: TRBD2; CDR3 protein: CASSSILAGGPNEQFF; CDR3 DNA: TGTGCCAGCAGTTCTATACTAGCGGGAGGGCCGAATGAGCAGTTCTTC
V gene: TRBV9; clone size: NA; J gene: TRBJ2-7; D gene: NA; CDR3 protein: CASSLEGQSYEQYF; CDR3 DNA: TGTGCCAGCAGCTTGGAGGGACAGTCCTACGAGCAGTACTTC
V gene: TRBV11-2; clone size: NA; J gene: TRBJ2-7; D gene: NA; CDR3 protein: CASSGGAGVSYEQYF; CDR3 DNA: TGTGCCAGCAGCGGGGGGGCAGGGGTTTCCTACGAGCAGTACTTC
V gene: TRBV6-1; clone size: once; J gene: TRBJ2-5; D gene: NA; CDR3 protein: CASSESGSETQYF; CDR3 DNA: TGTGCCAGCAGTGAATCGGGGTCGGAGACCCAGTACTTC
V gene: TRBV6-5; clone size: NA; J gene: TRBJ1-6; D gene: NA; CDR3 protein: CASSYSGDVLNSPLHF; CDR3 DNA: TGTGCCAGCAGTTACTCGGGAGACGTACTAAATTCACCCCTCCACTTT
V gene: TRBV5-1; clone size: NA; J gene: TRBJ1-5; D gene: NA; CDR3 protein: CASSPGASGQPQHF; CDR3 DNA: TGCGCCAGCAGTCCAGGGGCCTCCGGTCAGCCCCAGCATTTT
V gene: TRBV19; clone size: NA; J gene: TRBJ2-7; D gene: NA; CDR3 protein: CASSIKQNYEQYF; CDR3 DNA: TGTGCCAGTAGTATAAAACAGAACTACGAGCAGTACTTC
V gene: TRBV11-2; clone size: NA; J gene: TRBJ2-3; D gene: NA; CDR3 protein: CASSLLIDTQYF; CDR3 DNA: TGTGCCAGCAGCCTACTCATAGATACGCAGTATTTT
V gene: TRBV28; clone size: NA; J gene: TRBJ1-1; D gene: NA; CDR3 protein: CAGRGGNTEAFF; CDR3 DNA: TGTGCCGGCCGAGGAGGGAACACTGAAGCTTTCTTT
V gene: TRBV19; clone size: NA; J gene: TRBJ2-5; D gene: NA; CDR3 protein: CASGLGSEETQYF; CDR3 DNA: TGTGCCAGTGGTTTAGGGAGTGAGGAGACCCAGTACTTC
V gene: TRBV4-1; clone size: once; J gene: TRBJ1-2; D gene: TRBD1; CDR3 protein: CASSQGGGTGFTYGYTF; CDR3 DNA: TGCGCCAGCAGCCAAGGCGGAGGGACAGGGTTTACTTATGGCTACACCTTC
V gene: TRBV3-1/TRBV3-2; clone size: NA; J gene: TRBJ1-2; D gene: NA; CDR3 protein: CASRDSYNYGYTF; CDR3 DNA: TGTGCCAGCAGGGACAGCTATAACTATGGCTACACCTTC
V gene: TRBV28; clone size: NA; J gene: TRBJ2-2; D gene: NA; CDR3 protein: CASSLGGTNTGELFF; CDR3 DNA: TGTGCCAGCAGTTTAGGCGGAACGAACACCGGGGAGCTGTTTTTT
V gene: TRBV4-1; clone size: NA; J gene: TRBJ1-5; D gene: TRBD1; CDR3 protein: CASSPIKGAEQPQHF; CDR3 DNA: TGCGCCAGCAGCCCCATCAAGGGGGCCGAACAGCCCCAGCATTTT
V gene: TRBV19; clone size: NA; J gene: TRBJ1-5; D gene: NA; CDR3 protein: CASSIAPGVGNQPQHF; CDR3 DNA: TGTGCCAGTAGTATAGCCCCCGGGGTGGGCAATCAGCCCCAGCATTTT
V gene: TRBV9; clone size: NA; J gene: TRBJ2-2; D gene: NA; CDR3 protein: CASSVDPGVRGGELFF; CDR3 DNA: TGTGCCAGCAGCGTAGATCCGGGGGTGAGAGGCGGGGAGCTGTTTTTT
V gene: TRBV18; clone size: NA; J gene: TRBJ1-1; D gene: NA; CDR3 protein: CASSPRFMADKNTEAFF; CDR3 DNA: TGTGCCAGCTCACCACGGTTTATGGCAGACAAGAACACTGAAGCTTTCTTT
V gene: TRBV6-1; clone size: NA; J gene: TRBJ1-1; D gene: NA; CDR3 protein: CASSEFQGNTEAFF; CDR3 DNA: TGTGCCAGCAGTGAATTTCAGGGGAACACTGAAGCTTTCTTT
V gene: TRBV11-2; clone size: NA; J gene: TRBJ2-5; D gene: TRBD2; CDR3 protein: CASSPVGSGFQETQYF; CDR3 DNA: TGTGCCAGCAGCCCGGTGGGTAGCGGGTTTCAAGAGACCCAGTACTTC
V gene: TRBV30; clone size: NA; J gene: TRBJ2-1; D gene: TRBD2; CDR3 protein: CAWSPTTSGGAFIFGEQFF; CDR3 DNA: TGTGCCTGGAGTCCCACGACTAGCGGGGGGGCTTTCATCTTCGGTGAGCAGTTCTTC
V gene: TRBV11-2; clone size: NA; J gene: TRBJ2-5; D gene: NA; CDR3 protein: CASSYNLGSQETQYF; CDR3 DNA: TGTGCCAGCAGCTACAACTTGGGCAGCCAAGAGACCCAGTACTTC
V gene: TRBV27; clone size: few; J gene: TRBJ1-5; D gene: NA; CDR3 protein: CASRTEFRSNQPQHF; CDR3 DNA: TGTGCCAGCAGAACGGAGTTTCGGAGCAATCAGCCCCAGCATTTT
V gene: TRBV30; clone size: NA; J gene: TRBJ2-1; D gene: TRBD2; CDR3 protein: CARGLAGGPGEQFF; CDR3 DNA: TGTGCCAGAGGACTAGCGGGGGGGCCGGGGGAGCAGTTCTTC
V gene: TRBV11-3; clone size: NA; J gene: TRBJ2-1; D gene: TRBD2; CDR3 protein: CASSSPRRTSGGYNEQFF; CDR3 DNA: TGTGCCAGCAGCTCTCCTAGGAGGACTAGCGGGGGGTACAATGAGCAGTTCTTC
V gene: TRBV4-1; clone size: NA; J gene: TRBJ2-1; D gene: TRBD2; CDR3 protein: CASSQDRLALNEQFF; CDR3 DNA: TGCGCCAGCAGCCAAGATCGACTAGCGCTCAATGAGCAGTTCTTC
V gene: TRBV11-2; clone size: NA; J gene: TRBJ2-1; D gene: NA; CDR3 protein: CASSYTGTSYNEQFF; CDR3 DNA: TGTGCCAGCAGCTACACAGGGACCTCCTACAATGAGCAGTTCTTC
V gene: TRBV9; clone size: NA; J gene: TRBJ1-1; D gene: NA; CDR3 protein: CASSAGMVNTEAFF; CDR3 DNA: TGTGCCAGCAGCGCCGGGATGGTGAACACTGAAGCTTTCTTT
V gene: TRBV5-1; clone size: NA; J gene: TRBJ2-2; D gene: NA; CDR3 protein: CASSLGQMNTGELFF; CDR3 DNA: TGCGCCAGCAGCTTGGGGCAGATGAACACCGGGGAGCTGTTTTTT
V gene: TRBV28; clone size: NA; J gene: TRBJ2-7; D gene: TRBD2; CDR3 protein: CASSLGGYGQGRSYEQYF; CDR3 DNA: TGTGCCAGCAGTTTGGGGGGGTACGGGCAGGGCCGCTCCTACGAGCAGTACTTC
V gene: TRBV28; clone size: NA; J gene: TRBJ2-5; D gene: TRBD2; CDR3 protein: CASSYPGGAETQYF; CDR3 DNA: TGTGCCAGCAGTTACCCGGGAGGAGCGGAGACCCAGTACTTC
V gene: TRBV5-6; clone size: NA; J gene: TRBJ2-7; D gene: NA; CDR3 protein: CASSFSGTTYEQYF; CDR3 DNA: TGTGCCAGCAGCTTCTCAGGAACCACCTACGAGCAGTACTTC
V gene: TRBV10-3; clone size: NA; J gene: TRBJ1-1; D gene: NA; CDR3 protein: CAIRRQTNTEAFF; CDR3 DNA: TGTGCCATCAGGAGACAGACGAACACTGAAGCTTTCTTT
V gene: TRBV5-1; clone size: few; J gene: TRBJ1-4; D gene: NA; CDR3 protein: CASSLRQGNEKLFF; CDR3 DNA: TGCGCCAGCAGCTTGCGGCAGGGTAATGAAAAACTGTTTTTT
V gene: TRBV15; clone size: NA; J gene: TRBJ1-2; D gene: TRBD1; CDR3 protein: CATSQTEGTGGSYNYGYTF; CDR3 DNA: TGTGCCACCAGCCAAACAGAAGGGACAGGGGGCTCTTATAACTATGGCTACACCTTC
V gene: TRBV5-1; clone size: NA; J gene: TRBJ2-7; D gene: NA; CDR3 protein: CASSSTTSYEQYF; CDR3 DNA: TGCGCCAGCAGCTCCACTACCTCCTACGAGCAGTACTTC
V gene: TRBV3-1/TRBV3-2; clone size: NA; J gene: TRBJ2-1; D gene: TRBD1; CDR3 protein: CASRYGTGIYNEQFF; CDR3 DNA: TGTGCCAGCAGATACGGGACAGGGATCTACAATGAGCAGTTCTTC
V gene: TRBV4-2; clone size: NA; J gene: TRBJ1-2; D gene: NA; CDR3 protein: CASSQGGNNYGYTF; CDR3 DNA: TGTGCCAGCAGCCAAGGCGGGAATAACTATGGCTACACCTTC
V gene: TRBV3-1/TRBV3-2; clone size: NA; J gene: TRBJ1-1; D gene: TRBD1; CDR3 protein: CASSPQGAHTEAFF; CDR3 DNA: TGTGCCAGCAGCCCCCAGGGGGCTCACACTGAAGCTTTCTTT
V gene: TRBV20-1; clone size: NA; J gene: TRBJ2-5; D gene: NA; CDR3 protein: CSAGLIETQYF; CDR3 DNA: TGCAGTGCGGGACTCATCGAGACCCAGTACTTC
V gene: TRBV2; clone size: NA; J gene: TRBJ1-1; D gene: TRBD1; CDR3 protein: CASVQGAMNTEAFF; CDR3 DNA: TGTGCCAGTGTCCAGGGGGCGATGAACACTGAAGCTTTCTTT
V gene: TRBV11-3; clone size: NA; J gene: TRBJ2-7; D gene: NA; CDR3 protein: CASSVGRGSSEQYF; CDR3 DNA: TGTGCCAGCAGCGTCGGCAGGGGATCCTCCGAGCAGTACTTC
V gene: TRBV2; clone size: NA; J gene: TRBJ2-7; D gene: TRBD2; CDR3 protein: CASGGASGSQEQYF; CDR3 DNA: TGTGCCAGCGGAGGGGCTAGCGGGAGTCAAGAGCAGTACTTC
V gene: TRBV5-4; clone size: NA; J gene: TRBJ2-1; D gene: TRBD2; CDR3 protein: CASSFSSGDNEQFF; CDR3 DNA: TGTGCCAGCAGCTTTTCCAGCGGGGACAATGAGCAGTTCTTC
V gene: TRBV3-1/TRBV3-2; clone size: NA; J gene: TRBJ2-1; D gene: TRBD2; CDR3 protein: CASSHQIASGGGWNEQFF; CDR3 DNA: TGTGCCAGCAGCCACCAAATAGCTAGCGGGGGGGGATGGAATGAGCAGTTCTTC